A selection of T cell receptor beta chains follows, all from one sample in a study of T cell responses to AZD1222 COVID-19 vaccine. The table came from immunoSEQ multiplex PCR; TCRdb's copy has only in-frame clones and leaves some out. The sample carries around 130,000 clones, roughly 86% recorded once. The input for sequencing was peripheral blood, taken 28 days after the second AZD1222 dose. These TCRs come from an adult who received the AZD1222 COVID-19 vaccine. CDR3s include the opening cysteine and the closing phenylalanine or tryptophan. The D gene is left open where the match is weak. The size of a clone is reported for some rows only, either as once, few or many, or as a class for expanded clones.

d_gene: NA; v_gene: TRBV27; j_gene: TRBJ1-1; abundance: NA; CDR3nt: TGTGCCAGCAGCCCGGTGACAGGAATAAGAACTGAAGCTTTCTTT; CDR3aa: CASSPVTGIRTEAFF
d_gene: TRBD1; v_gene: TRBV7-2; j_gene: TRBJ1-1; abundance: NA; CDR3nt: TGTGCCAGCAGCTACATCAGGGACAGCCTTATGAACACTGAAGCTTTCTTT; CDR3aa: CASSYIRDSLMNTEAFF
d_gene: TRBD1; v_gene: TRBV10-3; j_gene: TRBJ1-1; abundance: NA; CDR3nt: TGTGCCATCAGGAGGGGACAGGGGGACACTGAAGCTTTCTTT; CDR3aa: CAIRRGQGDTEAFF
d_gene: NA; v_gene: TRBV30; j_gene: TRBJ1-3; abundance: NA; CDR3nt: TGTGCCTGGAGTAAGTGGGGGCCTGGAAACACCATATATTTT; CDR3aa: CAWSKWGPGNTIYF
d_gene: TRBD1; v_gene: TRBV6-5; j_gene: TRBJ1-1; abundance: NA; CDR3nt: TGTGCCAGCAGTTACGAACCGGGACAGGAAGCTTTCTTT; CDR3aa: CASSYEPGQEAFF
d_gene: NA; v_gene: TRBV5-4; j_gene: TRBJ1-6; abundance: NA; CDR3nt: TGTGCCAGCAGCCCGCGTGAGGGGGGTGCGAATTCACCCCTCCACTTT; CDR3aa: CASSPREGGANSPLHF
d_gene: NA; v_gene: TRBV12-3/TRBV12-4; j_gene: TRBJ1-2; abundance: NA; CDR3nt: TGTGCCAGCAGTAACAGCTATGGCTACACCTTC; CDR3aa: CASSNSYGYTF
d_gene: NA; v_gene: TRBV19; j_gene: TRBJ1-5; abundance: NA; CDR3nt: TGTGCCAGTAGTTTCGGGACGGCCAGCAATCAGCCCCAGCATTTT; CDR3aa: CASSFGTASNQPQHF
d_gene: NA; v_gene: TRBV7-2; j_gene: TRBJ2-1; abundance: NA; CDR3nt: TGTGCCAGCAGTGGACAGTTTAATGAGCAGTTCTTC; CDR3aa: CASSGQFNEQFF
d_gene: TRBD1; v_gene: TRBV5-1; j_gene: TRBJ2-7; abundance: NA; CDR3nt: TGCGCCAGCAGCGATGACAGGGGGAACTACGAGCAGTACTTC; CDR3aa: CASSDDRGNYEQYF
d_gene: NA; v_gene: TRBV5-1; j_gene: TRBJ1-6; abundance: NA; CDR3nt: TGCGCCAGCAGCTTATACGGGACCCAGGGACCCCTCCACTTT; CDR3aa: CASSLYGTQGPLHF
d_gene: NA; v_gene: TRBV5-1; j_gene: TRBJ2-5; abundance: NA; CDR3nt: TGCGCCAGCAGCTTGGCCGCGGAGACCCAGTACTTC; CDR3aa: CASSLAAETQYF
d_gene: NA; v_gene: TRBV30; j_gene: TRBJ1-5; abundance: NA; CDR3nt: TGTGCCTGGAGTAATCCCGCAGGGGGCAATCAGCCCCAGCATTTT; CDR3aa: CAWSNPAGGNQPQHF
d_gene: NA; v_gene: TRBV19; j_gene: TRBJ2-5; abundance: NA; CDR3nt: TGTGCCAGTAGCCGGCAGGGTGGGCAAGAGACCCAGTACTTC; CDR3aa: CASSRQGGQETQYF
d_gene: NA; v_gene: TRBV6-6; j_gene: TRBJ1-4; abundance: NA; CDR3nt: TGTGCCAGCACATTAGCTAGGACTAATGAAAAACTGTTTTTT; CDR3aa: CASTLARTNEKLFF
d_gene: NA; v_gene: TRBV11-3; j_gene: TRBJ1-1; abundance: NA; CDR3nt: TGTGCCAGCAGCTTAGAGTTTCCGCACACTGAAGCTTTCTTT; CDR3aa: CASSLEFPHTEAFF
d_gene: TRBD1; v_gene: TRBV27; j_gene: TRBJ1-2; abundance: NA; CDR3nt: TGTGCCAGCAGTTCGACAGGGGGCGACTATGGCTACACCTTC; CDR3aa: CASSSTGGDYGYTF
d_gene: NA; v_gene: TRBV30; j_gene: TRBJ2-5; abundance: NA; CDR3nt: TGTGCCTGGAGCCCAGAAGAGACCCAGTACTTC; CDR3aa: CAWSPEETQYF
d_gene: NA; v_gene: TRBV11-3; j_gene: TRBJ1-1; abundance: NA; CDR3nt: TGTGCCAGCAGCTCGCGGGACGCCTCACTGAACACTGAAGCTTTCTTT; CDR3aa: CASSSRDASLNTEAFF
d_gene: NA; v_gene: TRBV28; j_gene: TRBJ1-2; abundance: NA; CDR3nt: TGTGCCAGCAGTTTAATGGAGTGGACTAACTATGGCTACACCTTC; CDR3aa: CASSLMEWTNYGYTF
d_gene: TRBD1; v_gene: TRBV6-5; j_gene: TRBJ1-4; abundance: NA; CDR3nt: TGTGCCAGCAGTTACTCAGCAGGGGGAAATGAAAAACTGTTTTTT; CDR3aa: CASSYSAGGNEKLFF
d_gene: TRBD1; v_gene: TRBV5-1; j_gene: TRBJ1-2; abundance: NA; CDR3nt: TGCGCCAGCAGCTTGATACAGGGGTCCTATGGCTACACCTTC; CDR3aa: CASSLIQGSYGYTF
d_gene: NA; v_gene: TRBV9; j_gene: TRBJ1-4; abundance: NA; CDR3nt: TGTGCCAGCAGCGTGGGGCAGGTCAATGAAAAACTGTTTTTT; CDR3aa: CASSVGQVNEKLFF
d_gene: TRBD2; v_gene: TRBV7-6; j_gene: TRBJ2-3; abundance: NA; CDR3nt: TGTGCCAGCAGCTTAGATCAGCGGGGTACGCAGTATTTT; CDR3aa: CASSLDQRGTQYF
d_gene: NA; v_gene: TRBV19; j_gene: TRBJ1-2; abundance: NA; CDR3nt: TGTGCCAGTAGTATCCCACAGGGCTTTGGCTACACCTTC; CDR3aa: CASSIPQGFGYTF
d_gene: NA; v_gene: TRBV4-3; j_gene: TRBJ2-2; abundance: NA; CDR3nt: TGCGCCAGCAGCCTTGCACGGGTCCGGACCACCGGGGAGCTGTTTTTT; CDR3aa: CASSLARVRTTGELFF
d_gene: NA; v_gene: TRBV29-1; j_gene: TRBJ1-1; abundance: NA; CDR3nt: TGCAGCGTGGAGGACAGAGGAAGGAACACTGAAGCTTTCTTT; CDR3aa: CSVEDRGRNTEAFF
d_gene: TRBD2; v_gene: TRBV6-5; j_gene: TRBJ2-1; abundance: NA; CDR3nt: TGTGCCAGCAAACCCCGTAGCGGGAGCGGGGATGAGCAGTTCTTC; CDR3aa: CASKPRSGSGDEQFF
d_gene: TRBD1; v_gene: TRBV12-3/TRBV12-4; j_gene: TRBJ1-2; abundance: NA; CDR3nt: TGTGCCAGCACCTCGGACAGGGGGCATGGCTACACCTTC; CDR3aa: CASTSDRGHGYTF
d_gene: NA; v_gene: TRBV24-1; j_gene: TRBJ2-1; abundance: once; CDR3nt: TGTGCCACCAGAGGGGCCGAAGGCTCCTACAATGAGCAGTTCTTC; CDR3aa: CATRGAEGSYNEQFF
d_gene: NA; v_gene: TRBV5-1; j_gene: TRBJ1-3; abundance: NA; CDR3nt: TGCGCCAGCAGCTCACGGGCCCTCCAGGCTGGAAACACCATATATTTT; CDR3aa: CASSSRALQAGNTIYF
d_gene: NA; v_gene: TRBV9; j_gene: TRBJ2-7; abundance: NA; CDR3nt: TGTGCCAGCAGCGTAAAGAGAGAGACGGTGAGCTCCTACGAGCAGTACTTC; CDR3aa: CASSVKRETVSSYEQYF
d_gene: NA; v_gene: TRBV28; j_gene: TRBJ1-3; abundance: once; CDR3nt: TGTGCCAGTTTCAGGGTCTCTGGAAACACCATATATTTT; CDR3aa: CASFRVSGNTIYF
d_gene: NA; v_gene: TRBV3-1/TRBV3-2; j_gene: TRBJ1-1; abundance: NA; CDR3nt: TGTGCCAGCAGCCAAGAACCAGGGAGGAACACTGAAGCTTTCTTT; CDR3aa: CASSQEPGRNTEAFF
d_gene: NA; v_gene: TRBV2; j_gene: TRBJ2-5; abundance: NA; CDR3nt: TGTGCCAGCAGTGACTCCCAAGAGACCCAGTACTTC; CDR3aa: CASSDSQETQYF
d_gene: NA; v_gene: TRBV19; j_gene: TRBJ1-5; abundance: NA; CDR3nt: TGTGCCAGTAGACGGGACTCGCGGGGCAATCAGCCCCAGCATTTT; CDR3aa: CASRRDSRGNQPQHF
d_gene: TRBD1; v_gene: TRBV9; j_gene: TRBJ2-2; abundance: once; CDR3nt: TGTGCCAGCAGCGTTGACAGGGGGCGTACCGGGGAGCTGTTTTTT; CDR3aa: CASSVDRGRTGELFF
d_gene: NA; v_gene: TRBV27; j_gene: TRBJ1-1; abundance: NA; CDR3nt: TGTGCCAGCAAGGTAGGGACTGAAGCTTTCTTT; CDR3aa: CASKVGTEAFF
d_gene: NA; v_gene: TRBV7-2; j_gene: TRBJ1-5; abundance: NA; CDR3nt: TGTGCCAGCAGCTTAGACCCGAGGGAGGCCCAGCATTTT; CDR3aa: CASSLDPREAQHF